The rows below give T cell receptor beta chains drawn from one sample of a study of spatial heterogeneity in lung cancer. In TCRdb, the 5' RACE reads were re-called with MiXCR into one record per CDR3 protein. The repertoire holds around 21,000 distinct CDR3 sequences, approximately 3% seen once, with around 8% in the top ten. The starting material was lung tumor tissue, obtained at surgery. These receptors were obtained from a male donor with early-stage non-small cell lung cancer. CDR3s include the opening cysteine and the closing phenylalanine or tryptophan. Each record gives: J gene, D gene, V gene, clone size, CDR3 DNA, CDR3 protein. The D gene is left open where the match is weak. Rows may omit the clone size; those that give it use once, few, many or a size class.

TRBJ2-1,TRBD1,TRBV12-3/TRBV12-4,many,TGTGCCAGCAGTTTAGTAGGTGGGACAGGGGCGAGTGTCTACTACAATGAGCAGTTCTTC,CASSLVGGTGASVYYNEQFF
TRBJ2-3,NA,TRBV4-3,medium-sized,TGCGCCAGCAGCCGAGCTCCAGGGACAGATACGCAGTATTTT,CASSRAPGTDTQYF
TRBJ1-1,NA,TRBV5-1,many,TGCGCCAGCAGCCTACAGGGAGGTGGCACTGAAGCTTTCTTT,CASSLQGGGTEAFF
TRBJ1-1,TRBD1,TRBV20-1,many,TGCAGTGCTAGTGGTACCGGGACAGGGTATCCCGAAGCTTTCTTT,CSASGTGTGYPEAFF
TRBJ2-1,NA,TRBV28,many,TGTGCCGTCGTGAACCGGGGCCACCGTGGTGAGCAGTTCTTC,CAVVNRGHRGEQFF
TRBJ1-1,NA,TRBV20-1,many,TGCAGTGCTGGAGCCCTCGCCTATGTGAACACTGAAGCTTTCTTT,CSAGALAYVNTEAFF
TRBJ2-1,TRBD1,TRBV6-1,many,TGTGCCAGCAGTGAACCGGGACAGGGGAGCAATGAGCAGTTCTTC,CASSEPGQGSNEQFF
TRBJ2-3,TRBD2,TRBV7-8,many,TGTGCCAGCAGCTTAGGACTAGCGGGGGGCACAGATACGCAGTATTTT,CASSLGLAGGTDTQYF
TRBJ1-3,NA,TRBV6-5,many,TGTGCCAGCACCTCCCCCGGCGGCAGCTCTGGAAACACCATATATTTT,CASTSPGGSSGNTIYF
TRBJ2-1,TRBD2,TRBV6-2/TRBV6-3,many,TGTGCCAGCACCCTACGTGGTAGCGGGAGCAATGAGCAGTTCTTC,CASTLRGSGSNEQFF
TRBJ2-1,NA,TRBV12-3/TRBV12-4,many,TGTGCCAGCAGTTTGACCAGGGGAGATGAGCAGTTCTTC,CASSLTRGDEQFF
TRBJ2-2,TRBD2,TRBV6-5,NA,TGTGCCAGCAGATCGGGAGGACTCACCGGGGAGCTGTTTTTT,CASRSGGLTGELFF
TRBJ1-1,NA,TRBV6-5,medium-sized,TGTGCCAGCAGTCAGGGACACACGAACACTGAAGCTTTCTTT,CASSQGHTNTEAFF
TRBJ2-7,TRBD2,TRBV7-9,many,TGTGCCAGCAGCTTAACTAGCGGGGAGACCTACGAGCAGTACTTC,CASSLTSGETYEQYF
TRBJ2-7,TRBD2,TRBV20-1,many,TGCAGTGCAACTAGCGCATCCTACGAGCAGTACTTC,CSATSASYEQYF
TRBJ2-7,NA,TRBV27,many,TGTGCCAGCAGTTTAAGGCAGGGCGCCTACGAGCAGTACTTC,CASSLRQGAYEQYF
TRBJ2-7,NA,TRBV18,many,TGTGCCAGCTCACCGGATGCCGAGCAGTACTTC,CASSPDAEQYF
TRBJ2-3,TRBD1,TRBV29-1,many,TGCAGCGTAGGGAGAGGGACAGGCGTGCATAGCACAGATACGCAGTATTTT,CSVGRGTGVHSTDTQYF
TRBJ2-6,NA,TRBV29-1,many,TGCAGCGTTGAAGATCGGGGCTCTGGGGCCAACGTCCTGACTTTC,CSVEDRGSGANVLTF
TRBJ2-6,NA,TRBV6-5,many,TGTGCCAGCAGGGATAGCTCTGGGGCCAACGTCCTGACTTTC,CASRDSSGANVLTF
TRBJ1-1,NA,TRBV18,many,TGTGCCAGCTCACCCTCTCTTGGGGCCGGAGACACTGAAGCTTTCTTT,CASSPSLGAGDTEAFF
TRBJ1-2,NA,TRBV10-2,many,TGCGCCAGCAGTGAGAACGGGGCAGACCCTAACTATGGCTACACCTTC,CASSENGADPNYGYTF